These 21 T cell receptor beta chains were sequenced from one sample in a study of T cells in Graves' hyperthyroidism and ophthalmopathy. There were TCR beta CDR3 regions amplified from RNA transcripts. During a first-round RT-PCR of the TCR CDR3, the HTBI primer set was used. In TCRdb, the multiplex PCR reads were re-called with MiXCR into one record per CDR3 protein. The sample carries 500,000 or so distinct CDR3 sequences, 17% recorded once. The sample comprised blood. Receptors originate from a woman aged 18-29 years with Graves' ophthalmopathy.

V usage is TRBV6-1 and J usage is TRBJ2-1, with D possibly being TRBD1 (6 bases). V was shortened by 6 bases and J by 8 bases, with 20 bases between the two germline ends. Germline loops: CDR1 MNHNS, CDR2 SASEGT. CDR3 length: 15 amino acids. CDR3: CASSPSRGGSDEQFF. The CDR3 coding sequence is TGTGCCAGCAGCCCAAGCAGGGGTGGTAGCGATGAGCAGTTCTTC.

J is TRBJ1-1 and V is TRBV27; the D gene is possibly TRBD1 (6 bases). Trimming took off 5 bases at V and 0 bases at J, with 13 bases between the two ends. The CDR3 has 15 amino acids. Looked up from germline, CDR1 is MNHEY and CDR2 is SMNVEV (reference sequence). The CDR3 loop is CASSPPEGVNTEAFF. In nucleotides, the CDR3 is TGTGCCAGCAGTCCTCCGGAGGGGGTGAACACTGAAGCTTTCTTT.

The V gene is TRBV12-3 or TRBV12-4, the J gene TRBJ1-6, with 11 bases fitting TRBD1. This CDR3 is built from 18 residues. The ends lost 5 bases at V and 1 base at J; junction bases unmatched: 7. CDR3 DNA: TGTGCCAGCAGTCTGACCGGGACAGGGGGTTCCTATAATTCACCCCTCCACTTT. Translated, it gives CASSLTGTGGSYNSPLHF.

The chain uses TRBV9 and TRBJ2-1; 7 bases line up with TRBD2. This CDR3 is 17 amino acids long. V was clipped by 1 base and J by 10 bases; unmatched bases: 17. CDR1 and CDR2 (germline): SGDLS, YYNGEE. CDR3 nucleotides: TGTGCCAGCAGCGTATCAGATTCGTATCGAAACGGGGGGGAGCAGTTCTTC. Residues: CASSVSDSYRNGGEQFF.

This clonotype has a count of ten or more. The chain employs TRBV27 and TRBJ1-5, with D hard to call. Trimming left V 0 bases short and J 6 bases short, with 9 bases between. Looked up from germline, CDR1 is MNHEY and CDR2 is SMNVEV (reference sequence). The CDR3 loop spans 14 amino acids. The CDR3 sequence: CASSLSPKTQPQHF. The CDR3 bases are TGTGCCAGCAGTTTATCCCCCAAGACTCAGCCCCAGCATTTT.

V and J are TRBV4-2 and TRBJ1-1; TRBD1 aligns across 7 bases. J gave up 0 bases and V 4 bases, and 8 bases lay outside the gene matches. The germline V gene encodes CDR1 LGHNA and CDR2 YNFKEQ. This CDR3 comprises 16 residues. The CDR3 reads CASSRLSGGLNTEAFF. In DNA form, the CDR3 reads TGTGCCAGCAGCCGTCTCTCAGGGGGGCTGAACACTGAAGCTTTCTTT.

The chain employs TRBV2 and TRBJ2-1; TRBD2 agrees at 12 bases. Germline trimming cut 6 bases from V and 8 bases from J; bases unmatched to any gene: 11. Germline V gives CDR1 SNHLY, CDR2 FYNNEI. CDR3 size: 16 residues. The CDR3 DNA is TGTGCCAGCAGAGAACAACTGGGACTAGCGGGCCATGAGCAGTTCTTC. Translating gives CASREQLGLAGHEQFF.

This clonotype was counted at least ten times. The chain joins TRBV28 to TRBJ1-2, with 11 bases fitting TRBD1. CDR3 size: 16 residues. From germline, CDR1 is MDHEN and CDR2 SYDVKM. Germline trimming cut 4 bases from V and 7 bases from J; bases unmatched to any gene: 11. The DNA for the CDR3 is TGTGCCAGCAGTTCTGCCGGGACAGGGGGAGTGGTTGGCTACACCTTC. Residues: CASSSAGTGGVVGYTF.

This clonotype was seen a few times. The chain uses TRBV4-2 and TRBJ2-7; 9 positions match TRBD1. J lost 4 bases, V lost 3 bases, and 7 bases had no gene match. This CDR3 comprises 15 residues. Germline V gives CDR1 LGHNA, CDR2 YNFKEQ. The CDR3 reads CASSHRGQGAYEQYF. In nucleotides, the CDR3 is TGTGCCAGCAGCCACAGGGGACAGGGTGCATACGAGCAGTACTTC.

There are a few counts of this clonotype. CDR3 nucleotides: TGTGCCTGGAGTCTCCCAGCCTTGGACACCGGGGAGCTGTTTTTT. This encodes CAWSLPALDTGELFF. The rearrangement joins TRBV30 to TRBJ2-2; D gene unclear. Per germline, CDR1 GTSNPN and CDR2 SVGIG (reference sequence). The CDR3 has 15 residues. Trimming took 2 bases from V and 3 from J, leaving 13 bases between them.

This clonotype was found many times. V and J are TRBV28 and TRBJ2-7; maybe TRBD2 (6 bases). CDR3 length: 16 residues. CDR1 MDHEN and CDR2 SYDVKM come from the germline V gene. V shed 4 bases and J shed 4 bases, with 20 bases lying between them. The CDR3 region has the DNA TGTGCCAGCAGTTCTGGCACAGTGGGGGGTTGGTACGAGCAGTACTTC. This gives the protein CASSSGTVGGWYEQYF. The variable domain in full, with the rest retrieved from reference TRBV28 and TRBJ2-7, is DVKVTQSSRYLVKRTGEKVFLECVQDMDHENMFWYRQDPGLGLRLIYFSYDVKMKEKGDIPEGYSVSREKKERFSLILESASTNQTSMYLCASSSGTVGGWYEQYFGPGTRLTVT.

The chain carries TRBV19 and TRBJ1-2, with 7 bases identical to TRBD1. V dropped 3 bases and J dropped 0; count of bases not matched to a gene: 7. Germline V gene sequence: CDR1 LNHDA, CDR2 SQIVND (reference sequence). This CDR3 comprises 16 residues. CDR3 DNA sequence: TGTGCCAGTAGTATCGACGACAGGGCAACTAACTATGGCTACACCTTC. Its protein is CASSIDDRATNYGYTF.

This sequence joins TRBV7-6 and TRBJ2-2; D not certain. Trimming took off 4 bases at V and 8 bases at J, with 11 bases between the two ends. The CDR3 loop spans 13 amino acids. Per germline, CDR1 SGHVS and CDR2 FNYEAQ. The CDR3 region has the DNA TGTGCCAGCAGCTCCCGTTCCCCGGGGGAGCTGTTTTTT. Residues: CASSSRSPGELFF.

The chain joins TRBV5-1 to TRBJ2-1, with TRBD2 identical over 14 bases. The J segment lost 4 bases and the V segment lost 4 bases, leaving 13 bases of the junction unmatched. The CDR3 totals 19 residues. Germline-derived CDR1 and CDR2 are SGHRS and YFSETQ. The CDR3 spells CASSKTGTSGRMGYNEQFF. The CDR3 region has the DNA TGCGCCAGCAGCAAAACGGGGACTAGCGGGAGAATGGGATACAATGAGCAGTTCTTC.

This clonotype was counted only a few times. V and J are TRBV7-3 and TRBJ2-1; 10 bases agree with TRBD2. V shed 5 bases and J 7 bases; nucleotides not matched to a gene: 17. The CDR3 contains 18 residues. Germline lookup yields CDR1 SGHTA and CDR2 FQGTGA. In nucleotides, the CDR3 is TGTGCCAGCAGCCCCCTCGGGGGTGGACTAGCGGCGTTTAATGAGCAGTTCTTC. Its translation is CASSPLGGGLAAFNEQFF.

This clonotype was found many times. The V call is TRBV20-1, the J call TRBJ2-1; TRBD2 matches at 14 bases. The CDR3 is 16 amino acids. Germline CDR1 DFQATT, CDR2 SNEGSKA (reference sequence). The J segment lost 5 bases and the V segment lost 6 bases, leaving 9 bases of the junction unmatched. CDR3: CSAPRWGLAGDNEQFF. The CDR3, as DNA: TGCAGTGCCCCTCGTTGGGGACTAGCGGGGGACAATGAGCAGTTCTTC.

In its sample, this clonotype was seen many times. This rearrangement joins TRBV7-6 to TRBJ2-3, with unresolved D. The V and J ends lost 4 bases and 6 bases respectively, with 11 bases between them. This CDR3 is built from 13 residues. Germline assignment: CDR1 SGHVS and CDR2 FNYEAQ. CDR3 coding DNA: TGTGCCAGCAGCTCGCCCCCGAGGGATACGCAGTATTTT. Its translation: CASSSPPRDTQYF.

This clonotype was seen at least ten times. This CDR3 is CASRSGTTLQTQYF. In nucleotides, the CDR3 is TGTGCCAGCAGATCAGGGACAACCTTACAGACCCAGTACTTC. This chain links TRBV6-1 with TRBJ2-5, with D possibly matching TRBD1 (6 bases). In germline, CDR1 is MNHNS, CDR2 SASEGT. Trimming pared 6 bases from V and 6 bases from J, leaving 17 bases between. This CDR3 spans 14 amino acids.

This clonotype was counted only a few times. This chain connects TRBV5-1 to TRBJ1-2; tentative D call: TRBD1 (6 bases). Germline V gene data show CDR1 as SGHRS and CDR2 as YFSETQ. V dropped 4 bases and J dropped 4 bases, with 14 bases sitting between them. The CDR3 is 14 amino acids. CDR3 sequence: CASSPLQGGYGYTF. The CDR3 DNA follows: TGCGCCAGCAGCCCCTTACAGGGCGGCTATGGCTACACCTTC.

This chain joins TRBV19 and TRBJ2-1, with 8 bases lining up with TRBD2. The ends lost 4 bases at V and 2 bases at J; junction bases unmatched: 1. The CDR3 sequence is 14 residues long. Germline loops: CDR1 LNHDA, CDR2 SQIVND (reference sequence). DNA for the CDR3: TGTGCCAGTAGTAAGGGACTAGCCTACAATGAGCAGTTCTTC. Amino acid sequence: CASSKGLAYNEQFF.

The chain recombines TRBV10-2 with TRBJ1-2; D not resolved. CDR1 WSHSY and CDR2 SAAADI come from the germline V gene. V was shortened by 4 bases and J by 7 bases, with 16 bases between the two germline ends. This CDR3 is 14 amino acids long. The CDR3 nucleotides are TGCGCCAGCAGTGGGTCACGGGTGGGAGGTGGCTACACCTTC. The encoded protein is CASSGSRVGGGYTF.